The 19 T cell receptor beta chains listed next were all sequenced from one sample in a study of memory CD4+ T cells and cytomegalovirus serostatus. The repertoire was sequenced with immunoSEQ multiplex PCR; TCRdb's copy has only in-frame clones and lacks some. The sample contains about 57,000 clones, approximately 79% of which appear only once. The sort gate was single viable CD3+CD4+CD8-CD45RO+ cells for memory CD4+ T cells. Sequenced material: memory CD4+ T cells from blood. These receptors all come from an adult in good health and CMV-seronegative.

The J gene is TRBJ2-3, the V gene TRBV7-7; no reliable D call. The CDR3 consists of 13 residues. V was trimmed by 3 bases and J by 6 bases, leaving 10 bases between them. Germline assignment: CDR1 SSHAT and CDR2 FNYEAQ (reference sequence). CDR3 bases: TGTGCCAGCAGCTTCGGAGAGACGGATACGCAGTATTTT. Translating gives CASSFGETDTQYF.

In this sample, this clone turned up many times. This chain uses TRBV28 with TRBJ1-4, with TRBD1 matching 7 bases. The CDR3 contains 15 residues. Germline V gene data show CDR1 as MDHEN and CDR2 as SYDVKM. Trimming removed 4 bases from V and 6 bases from J; junction bases left unmatched: 8. The CDR3 sequence: CASSSPRDSDEKLFF. CDR3 nucleotides: TGTGCCAGCAGTTCCCCCCGGGACAGTGATGAAAAACTGTTTTTT.

The genes are TRBV2 and TRBJ2-1, with D perhaps matching TRBD1 (7 bases). The CDR3 is 15 residues long. Germline V gene lookup returns CDR1 SNHLY and CDR2 FYNNEI. V dropped 5 bases and J dropped 10 bases, with 21 bases sitting between them. Here the CDR3 DNA reads TGTGCCAGCAGTCAGACAGGGTCGCTCGGGAGAGAGCAGTTCTTC. Amino acid sequence: CASSQTGSLGREQFF.

The rearrangement links TRBV19 to TRBJ1-1; no clear D gene. This CDR3 is built from 14 residues. V lost 2 bases, J lost 1 base, and 8 bases lay in between. CDR1 and CDR2 from the germline V gene are LNHDA and SQIVND (reference sequence). The CDR3 sequence is CASSIIGRNTEAFF. CDR3 nucleotides: TGTGCCAGTAGTATAATTGGCAGGAACACTGAAGCTTTCTTT. Looking up the rest from reference TRBV19 and TRBJ1-1 gives the full variable domain: DGGITQSPKYLFRKEGQNVTLSCEQNLNHDAMYWYRQDPGQGLRLIYYSQIVNDFQKGDIAEGYSVSREKKESFPLTVTSAQKNPTAFYLCASSIIGRNTEAFFGQGTRLTVV.

V usage is TRBV6-5 and J usage is TRBJ2-7; the D gene is possibly TRBD2 (5 bases). Trimming stripped 5 bases from V and 7 bases from J, with 15 bases between. Germline loops: CDR1 MNHEY, CDR2 SVGAGI. The CDR3 runs to 13 residues. Here the CDR3 reads CASSRSPPGEQYF. CDR3 coding DNA: TGTGCCAGCAGTAGAAGCCCCCCGGGGGAGCAGTACTTC.

This clone was counted a few times. This sequence joins TRBV15 and TRBJ1-3; D is unclear. The CDR3 runs 15 residues. Germline V gene lookup returns CDR1 LNHNV and CDR2 YYDKDF (reference sequence). Trimming removed 6 bases from V and 0 bases from J, with 12 bases in between. CDR3 nucleotides: TGTGCCACCAGGGGATTTCTTAGCTCTGGAAACACCATATATTTT. Translated: CATRGFLSSGNTIYF.

The chain carries TRBV5-6 and TRBJ2-1, with 7 bases that match TRBD2. CDR3 length: 13 residues. V dropped 0 bases and J dropped 10; count of bases not matched to a gene: 4. Germline assignment: CDR1 SGHDT and CDR2 YYEEEE. The CDR3 coding sequence is TGTGCCAGCAGCTTGGGAAAACTAGCGGAGCAGTTCTTC. Translation gives CASSLGKLAEQFF.

The chain joins TRBV4-2 to TRBJ2-1; 8 bases align to TRBD2. After removal of 4 bases from V and 4 bases from J, the junction contained 6 bases not matched to a gene. This CDR3 has 15 amino acids. In germline, CDR1 is LGHNA, CDR2 YNFKEQ. The CDR3 nucleotides are TGTGCCAGCAGCCCCCGGACTAGCCTGTACAATGAGCAGTTCTTC. This sequence encodes CASSPRTSLYNEQFF.

The chain combines TRBV7-2 with TRBJ1-3, with D possibly TRBD1 on 5 matching bases. Germline V gene lookup returns CDR1 SGHTA and CDR2 FQGNSA. The V and J ends lost 6 bases and 7 bases respectively, with 16 bases between them. This CDR3 has 14 residues. The CDR3 DNA reads TGTGCCAGCAGACATAGCGCAGGGACTAACACCATATATTTT. This codes for CASRHSAGTNTIYF.

The V call is TRBV7-9, the J call TRBJ2-2; the match to TRBD1 covers 7 bases. After removal of 5 bases from V and 5 bases from J, the junction contained 5 bases not matched to a gene. The germline V gene encodes CDR1 SEHNR and CDR2 FQNEAQ (reference sequence). CDR3 length equals 14 residues. The CDR3 DNA follows: TGTGCCAGCAGCCGGGGACAGAGGACCGGGGAGCTGTTTTTT. It yields the protein CASSRGQRTGELFF.

The chain employs TRBV5-1 and TRBJ1-5; D uncertain. With 1 base removed from V and 6 bases from J, the gap between germline ends came to 14 bases. Germline values: CDR1 SGHRS, CDR2 YFSETQ. The CDR3 is 15 residues long. The DNA for the CDR3 is TGCGCCAGCAGCTTGACCGGGGATCGGGGTCAGCCCCAGCATTTT. Translating gives CASSLTGDRGQPQHF.

V and J are TRBV6-6 and TRBJ2-5; 10 bases line up with TRBD1. The CDR3 sequence is 14 residues long. V shed 8 bases, J shed 4 bases, and the junction held 7 bases outside the gene matches. Germline-derived CDR1 and CDR2 are MNHNY and SVGAGI (reference sequence). In nucleotides, the CDR3 is TGTGCCAGCGGGGGACAGGGGCTATCAGAGACCCAGTACTTC. This sequence encodes CASGGQGLSETQYF.

This chain joins TRBV30 and TRBJ2-7; D may be TRBD1 (6 bases). Per the germline V gene, CDR1 is GTSNPN and CDR2 is SVGIG (reference sequence). V gave up 4 bases and J gave up 0 bases, with 7 bases separating them. The CDR3 length is 12 residues. CDR3 loop: CAWKGDSYEQYF. DNA of the CDR3: TGTGCCTGGAAGGGGGACTCCTACGAGCAGTACTTC.

V and J are TRBV18 and TRBJ2-4; possible D gene TRBD2, 6 bases. Germline loops: CDR1 KGHSH, CDR2 LQKENI. The CDR3 covers 13 residues. Trimming removed 1 base from V and 8 bases from J, with 9 bases in between. The CDR3 is CASSPRGDDIQYF. The CDR3 bases are TGTGCCAGCTCACCACGGGGGGATGACATTCAGTACTTC.

J is TRBJ2-5 and V is TRBV7-9; D gene uncertain. The CDR3 covers 15 residues. The germline V gene encodes CDR1 SEHNR and CDR2 FQNEAQ (reference sequence). V was pared by 0 bases and J by 8 bases, with 16 bases between. CDR3 DNA: TGTGCCAGCAGCTTAGCGACTCCCTCCTTACGAACCCAGTACTTC. Translated, it gives CASSLATPSLRTQYF.

This chain links TRBV19 with TRBJ1-2; D not resolved. CDR3 length: 15 residues. CDR1 LNHDA and CDR2 SQIVND come from the germline V gene (reference sequence). Trimming cost V 4 bases and J 1 base, with 13 bases left between them. The CDR3 is CASSTDRTVNYGYTF. In DNA form, the CDR3 reads TGTGCCAGTAGTACAGATCGGACGGTTAACTATGGCTACACCTTC.

This chain links TRBV4-2 with TRBJ2-6; D not resolved. Germline-derived CDR1 and CDR2 are LGHNA and YNFKEQ. The CDR3 runs 14 residues. V lost 0 bases, J lost 2 bases, and 2 bases lay in between. CDR3: CASSQDTGANVLTF. For the CDR3, the DNA is TGTGCCAGCAGCCAAGATACTGGGGCCAACGTCCTGACTTTC.

This clone was observed once. Compared with germline, one end of the junction differs, possibly owing to a read error. J is TRBJ1-1 and V is TRBV5-5; weak D call: TRBD1 (5 bases). The length of the CDR3 is 16 residues. CDR1 SGHKS and CDR2 YYEKEE come from the germline V gene (reference sequence). This CDR3 reads CASTLVGDVPGHEAFF. CDR3 coding DNA: TGTGCCAGCACCTTGGTGGGGGACGTACCCGGACACGAAGCTTTCTTT.

A single count supports this clone. One end of the junction does not line up with germline, which may come from a read error. This sequence joins TRBV6-5 and TRBJ2-7, with D possibly TRBD2 on 6 matching bases. CDR3 length equals 13 residues. CDR1 is MNHEY, CDR2 SVGAGI, per germline. This CDR3 reads CASSLTVAGSRDF. Here the CDR3 DNA reads TGTGCCAGCAGCCTTACAGTTGCGGGGAGCCGCGACTTC.